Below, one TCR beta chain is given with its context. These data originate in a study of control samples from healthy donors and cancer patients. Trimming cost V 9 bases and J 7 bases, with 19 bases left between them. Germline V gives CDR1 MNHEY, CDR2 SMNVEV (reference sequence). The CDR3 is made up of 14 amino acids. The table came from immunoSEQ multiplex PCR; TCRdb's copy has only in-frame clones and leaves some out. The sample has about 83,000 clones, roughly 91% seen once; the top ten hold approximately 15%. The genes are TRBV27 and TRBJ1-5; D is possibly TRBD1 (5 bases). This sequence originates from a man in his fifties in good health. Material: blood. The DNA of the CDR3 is TGTGCCAGTAGGGAGAGGGCAGGGACGCAGCCCCAGCATTTT. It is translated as CASRERAGTQPQHF.